The 4 T cell receptor beta chains presented below share a single source sample, sequenced in a study of beta chain features in type 1 diabetes (dated by TCRdb to 2017 to 2018). Library preparation employed the immunoSEQ multiplex PCR assay. All of the isolated RNA was reverse transcribed with the High Capacity cDNA Reverse Transcription Kit, so expressed TCRB transcripts were sequenced. Here the immuneACCESS table is served through TCRdb, limited to in-frame sequences with V and J called. Missing clones are a known gap in these copies; in checked studies unresolved V genes cover under half, and the rest lacks a known reason. This sample gives 360,000 or so clones in total; 15% to 20% of them show up just once. 0.035% to 0.05% of the sample is held by the ten biggest clonotypes. Sequencing was performed on naive CD4+ T cells from blood. The cell subset or site label here, explained by the study, means: true naive CD4+ T cells. These TCRs come from a woman aged 18-35 years in good health.

Note on this clone: This specimen includes other DNA sequences encoding the same CDR3. The chain employs TRBV5-1 and TRBJ2-5; D is ambiguous. The CDR3 spans 13 residues. V lost 0 bases and J 3 bases, leaving 6 bases between the germline ends. From germline, CDR1 is SGHRS and CDR2 YFSETQ. For the CDR3, the DNA is TGCGCCAGCAGCTTGGTTCCGGAAGAGACCCAGTACTTC. Encoded protein: CASSLVPEETQYF.

This clone was found a few times. The chain recombines TRBV30 with TRBJ2-3, with D possibly matching TRBD2 (6 bases). Germline CDR1 GTSNPN, CDR2 SVGIG (reference sequence). The CDR3 has 13 amino acids. Trimming cost V 3 bases and J 9 bases, with 16 bases left between them. CDR3 bases: TGTGCCTGGAGCGCAGACGGGAGAGGGACGCAGTATTTT. Translated, it gives CAWSADGRGTQYF.

V gene TRBV19 combines with J gene TRBJ2-2; D is unresolved. The V gene's germline CDR1 is LNHDA and CDR2 SQIVND (reference sequence). Trimming removed 7 bases at V and 1 base at J, with 10 bases between. The CDR3 spans 14 residues. The CDR3 DNA follows: TGTGCCAGTACCCCGGCAGGGAACACCGGGGAGCTGTTTTTT. This gives the protein CASTPAGNTGELFF.

This clone has just a few counts. The V gene is TRBV27, the J gene TRBJ2-1; 10 bases are a match to TRBD2. J was trimmed by 4 bases and V by 5 bases; bases with no gene match: 8. Germline CDR1 MNHEY, CDR2 SMNVEV (reference sequence). The CDR3 length is 16 residues. The CDR3 DNA is TGTGCCAGCAGTGGTTTTGGACTAGCGGAATACAATGAGCAGTTCTTC. It is translated as CASSGFGLAEYNEQFF.